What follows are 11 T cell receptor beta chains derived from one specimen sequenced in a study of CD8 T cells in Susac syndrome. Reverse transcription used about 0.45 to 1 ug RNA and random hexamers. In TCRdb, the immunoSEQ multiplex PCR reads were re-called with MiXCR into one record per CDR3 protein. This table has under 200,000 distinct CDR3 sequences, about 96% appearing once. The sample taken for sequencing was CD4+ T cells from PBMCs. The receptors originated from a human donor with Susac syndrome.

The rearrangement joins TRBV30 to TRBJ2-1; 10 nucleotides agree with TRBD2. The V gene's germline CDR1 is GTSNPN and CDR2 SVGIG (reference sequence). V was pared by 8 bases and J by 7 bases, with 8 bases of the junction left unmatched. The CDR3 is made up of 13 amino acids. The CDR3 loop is CAAEASGSNEQFF. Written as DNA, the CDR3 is TGTGCCGCCGAGGCTAGCGGGAGTAATGAGCAGTTCTTC.

CDR3 nucleotides: TGTGCCATCAGTACCGGGACGGGGCACTACGAGCAGTACTTC. This translates into CAISTGTGHYEQYF. The chain couples TRBV10-3 to TRBJ2-7; perhaps D is TRBD1 or TRBD2 (5 bases each). Germline V gene sequence: CDR1 ENHRY, CDR2 SYGVKD. This CDR3 comprises 14 residues. The V and J ends lost 5 bases and 3 bases respectively, with 14 bases between them.

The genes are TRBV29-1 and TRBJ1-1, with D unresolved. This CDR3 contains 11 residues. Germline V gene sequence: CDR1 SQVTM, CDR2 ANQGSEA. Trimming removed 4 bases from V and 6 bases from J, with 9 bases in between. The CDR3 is CSVVSQAEAFF. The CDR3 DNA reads TGCAGCGTTGTATCTCAGGCTGAAGCTTTCTTT.

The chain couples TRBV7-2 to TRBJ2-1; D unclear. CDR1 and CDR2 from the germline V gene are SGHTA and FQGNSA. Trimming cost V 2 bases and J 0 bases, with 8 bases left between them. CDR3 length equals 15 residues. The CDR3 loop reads CASSLKGGSYNEQFF. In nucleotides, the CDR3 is TGTGCCAGCAGCTTAAAAGGCGGCTCCTACAATGAGCAGTTCTTC.

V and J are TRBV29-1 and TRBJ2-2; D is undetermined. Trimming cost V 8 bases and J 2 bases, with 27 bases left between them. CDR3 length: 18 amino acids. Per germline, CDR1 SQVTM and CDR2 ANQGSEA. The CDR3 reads CSFPSPWPLHPNTGELFF. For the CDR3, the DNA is TGCAGCTTCCCTTCACCGTGGCCTCTACACCCAAACACCGGGGAGCTGTTTTTT.

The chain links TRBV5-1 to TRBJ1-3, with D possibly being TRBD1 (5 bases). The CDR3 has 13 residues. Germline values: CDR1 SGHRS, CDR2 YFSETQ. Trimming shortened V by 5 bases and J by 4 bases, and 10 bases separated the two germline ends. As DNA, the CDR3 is TGCGCCAGCAGAGGGGTGAACGGAAACACCATATATTTT. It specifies CASRGVNGNTIYF.

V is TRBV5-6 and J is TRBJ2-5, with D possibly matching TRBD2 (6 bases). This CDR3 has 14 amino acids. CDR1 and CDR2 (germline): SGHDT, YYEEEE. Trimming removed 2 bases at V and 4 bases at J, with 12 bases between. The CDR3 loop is CASSFTSLRETQYF. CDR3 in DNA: TGTGCCAGCAGCTTTACTAGCCTTCGAGAGACCCAGTACTTC.

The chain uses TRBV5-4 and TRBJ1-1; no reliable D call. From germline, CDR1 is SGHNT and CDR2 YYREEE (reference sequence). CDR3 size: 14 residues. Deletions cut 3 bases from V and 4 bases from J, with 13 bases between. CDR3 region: CASSSRGIRTEAFF. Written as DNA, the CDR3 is TGTGCCAGCAGCTCCCGTGGGATTCGCACTGAAGCTTTCTTT.

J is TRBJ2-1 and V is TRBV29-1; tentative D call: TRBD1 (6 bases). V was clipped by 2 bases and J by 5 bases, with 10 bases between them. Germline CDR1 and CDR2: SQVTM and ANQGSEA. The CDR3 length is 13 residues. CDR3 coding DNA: TGCAGCGTTGAACGGGACACTAACAATGAGCAGTTCTTC. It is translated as CSVERDTNNEQFF.

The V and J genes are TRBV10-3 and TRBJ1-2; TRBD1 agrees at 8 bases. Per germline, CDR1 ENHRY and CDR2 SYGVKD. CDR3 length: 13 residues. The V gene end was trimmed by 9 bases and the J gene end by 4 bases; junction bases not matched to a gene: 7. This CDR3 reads CAIQNGTGYGYTF. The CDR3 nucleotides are TGTGCCATTCAAAATGGGACAGGCTATGGCTACACCTTC.

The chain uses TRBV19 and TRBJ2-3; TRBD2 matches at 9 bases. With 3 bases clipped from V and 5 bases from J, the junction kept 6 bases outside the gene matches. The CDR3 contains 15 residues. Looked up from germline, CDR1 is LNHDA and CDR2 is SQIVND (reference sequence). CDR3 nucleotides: TGTGCCAGTAGTATTGCGGGAGGGCCTCGAGATACGCAGTATTTT. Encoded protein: CASSIAGGPRDTQYF. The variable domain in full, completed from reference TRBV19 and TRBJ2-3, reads DGGITQSPKYLFRKEGQNVTLSCEQNLNHDAMYWYRQDPGQGLRLIYYSQIVNDFQKGDIAEGYSVSREKKESFPLTVTSAQKNPTAFYLCASSIAGGPRDTQYFGPGTRLTVL.